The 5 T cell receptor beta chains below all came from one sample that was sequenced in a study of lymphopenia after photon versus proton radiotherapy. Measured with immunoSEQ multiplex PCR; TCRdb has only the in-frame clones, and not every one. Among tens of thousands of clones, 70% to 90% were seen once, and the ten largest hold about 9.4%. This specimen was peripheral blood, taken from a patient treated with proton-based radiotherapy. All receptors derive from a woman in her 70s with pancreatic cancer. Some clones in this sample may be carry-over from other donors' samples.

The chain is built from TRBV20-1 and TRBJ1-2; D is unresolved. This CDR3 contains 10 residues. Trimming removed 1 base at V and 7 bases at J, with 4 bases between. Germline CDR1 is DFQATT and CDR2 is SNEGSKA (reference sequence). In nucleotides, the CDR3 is TGCAGTGCTAGAGCCAGTGGCTACACCTTC. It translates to CSARASGYTF.

The CDR3 coding sequence is TGTGCCAGCAGCCAAGGACAGGGAAGAGCCTACGAGCAGTACTTC. Translating gives CASSQGQGRAYEQYF. The chain recombines TRBV14 with TRBJ2-7; 7 bases line up with TRBD1. Trimming took 1 base from V and 2 from J; bases not matched to a gene: 5. Germline CDR1 SGHDN, CDR2 FVKESK. This CDR3 has 15 amino acids.

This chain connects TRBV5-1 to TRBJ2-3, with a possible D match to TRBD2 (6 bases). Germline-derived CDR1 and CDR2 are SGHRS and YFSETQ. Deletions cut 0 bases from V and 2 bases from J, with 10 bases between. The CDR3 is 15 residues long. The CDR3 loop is CASSLAGRDTDTQYF. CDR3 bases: TGCGCCAGCAGCTTGGCGGGGCGGGACACAGATACGCAGTATTTT.

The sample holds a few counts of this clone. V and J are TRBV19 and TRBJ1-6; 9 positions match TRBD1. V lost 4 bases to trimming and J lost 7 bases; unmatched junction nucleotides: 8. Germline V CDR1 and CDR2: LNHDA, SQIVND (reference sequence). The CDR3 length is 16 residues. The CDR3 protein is CASSTGTGKGNSPLHF. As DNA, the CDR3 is TGTGCCAGTAGTACCGGGACAGGGAAGGGAAATTCACCCCTCCACTTT.

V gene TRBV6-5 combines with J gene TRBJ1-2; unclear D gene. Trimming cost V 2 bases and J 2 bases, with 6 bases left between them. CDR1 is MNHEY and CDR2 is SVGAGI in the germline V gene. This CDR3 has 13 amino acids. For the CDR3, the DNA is TGTGCCAGCAGTTACAGGGAGAACTATGGCTACACCTTC. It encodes CASSYRENYGYTF.